The T cell receptor beta chain described here comes from a study of T cell repertoires in cytomegalovirus infection. In the study overall: Peptides in the study included HLA-C-restricted and HLA-B-restricted CMV epitopes.

TCRdb used MiXCR to reprocess the reads, holding one entry per CDR3 protein. Among roughly 500,000 distinct CDR3 sequences, 33% were seen once, and the ten largest hold 17%. This CDR3 comprises 15 residues. A note on this clonotype: Its antigen remains unidentified. This could be a read error, since a much larger clone is one nucleotide away.

V is TRBV5-3 and J is TRBJ2-5, with a possible D match to TRBD2 (6 bases). TRBV5-3 counts as an open reading frame of uncertain function. The sequence was obtained from a human donor in good health (CMV status not recorded). Some clones in this sample may be carry-over from other donors' samples. Sequencing used cultured PBMCs, obtained from culture after CMV antigen stimulation. The CDR3: CASSLAGTSQETRYF. The CDR3 DNA reads as TGTGCCAGCAGCTTGGCCGGGACTTCGCAAGAGACCCGGTACTTC.